The clone carrying this TCR beta chain was counted only a few times. The data are from a study of T cells after yellow fever vaccination. As TCR cDNA was made by 5'RACE template switching, a universal primer site and UMIs were added. TCRdb reprocessed the 5' RACE reads with MiXCR, giving one entry per CDR3 protein. The table has 550,000 or so distinct CDR3 sequences, 15% to 20% seen once. The CDR3 contains 15 residues. Losses at the gene ends were 8 bases for V and 3 bases for J; bases not matched to a gene: 12. Germline lookup yields CDR1 MNHEY and CDR2 SVGEGT. The clonotype comes from a man aged 25-45 years who received the YFV17D yellow fever vaccine. The chain combines TRBV6-2 or TRBV6-3 with TRBJ2-7, with 8 positions matching TRBD2. Material: PBMCs, obtained 15 days after the yellow fever booster vaccination. The CDR3 region is CASAAIAGRSYEQYF. CDR3 bases: TGTGCCAGCGCCGCGATAGCGGGAAGGAGCTACGAGCAGTACTTC.